These 9 T cell receptor beta chains share one sample of origin, sequenced in a study of T cells in Graves' hyperthyroidism and ophthalmopathy. It was RNA transcripts that yielded the amplified TCR beta CDR3 regions. The TCR CDR3 was amplified in a first-round RT-PCR using the HTBI primer set. TCRdb reprocessed the multiplex PCR reads with MiXCR, giving one entry per CDR3 protein. Of 340,000 or so distinct CDR3 sequences in the sample, roughly 17% were seen once. Input material: blood. Receptors originate from a young man with Graves' hyperthyroidism.

This clonotype was observed many times. The V call is TRBV24-1, the J call TRBJ2-2; the D gene is possibly TRBD2 (5 bases). Looked up from germline, CDR1 is KGHDR and CDR2 is SFDVKD. CDR3 size: 13 residues. Trimming cost V 7 bases and J 6 bases, with 11 bases left between them. As DNA, the CDR3 is TGTGCCACCAGAGACCCGGGATCCGGGGAGCTGTTTTTT. Translated, it gives CATRDPGSGELFF.

This sequence joins TRBV3-1 and TRBJ2-3, with TRBD2 as a possible D gene (6 bases). Trimming took off 0 bases at V and 4 bases at J, with 17 bases between the two ends. Germline V lookup: CDR1 LGHDT, CDR2 YNNKEL (reference sequence). The CDR3 loop spans 17 amino acids. CDR3 coding DNA: TGTGCCAGCAGCCAAGAAAGTCGACAAGCGGGCCCAGATACGCAGTATTTT. Translation gives CASSQESRQAGPDTQYF.

This clonotype was seen many times. V usage is TRBV6-2 or TRBV6-3 and J usage is TRBJ2-6; unclear D gene. Trimming cost V 0 bases and J 2 bases, with 2 bases left between them. Germline CDR1 reads MNHEY; CDR2 reads SVGEGT. The CDR3 has 14 amino acids. CDR3 sequence (DNA): TGTGCCAGCAGTTACTCTCCTGGGGCCAACGTCCTGACTTTC. Translation: CASSYSPGANVLTF.

This clonotype was counted a few times. The chain joins TRBV6-1 to TRBJ2-5, with D possibly TRBD2 on 5 matching bases. With 0 bases removed from V and 3 bases from J, the gap between germline ends came to 8 bases. The V gene's germline CDR1 is MNHNS and CDR2 SASEGT. This CDR3 has 14 amino acids. The CDR3 sequence is CASSEAAGEETQYF. CDR3 nucleotide sequence: TGTGCCAGCAGTGAAGCTGCGGGTGAAGAGACCCAGTACTTC.

This clonotype was counted between two and nine times. This chain links TRBV2 with TRBJ2-6; 10 bases fit TRBD2. V lost 2 bases, J lost 4 bases, and 5 bases stayed unmatched. There are 17 residues in the CDR3. The germline CDR1 and CDR2 sequences are SNHLY and FYNNEI. The CDR3 DNA follows: TGTGCCAGCAGTGAATCACTAGCGGGACCAGGGGCCAACGTCCTGACTTTC. Its protein product is CASSESLAGPGANVLTF.

Comments on this clonotype: This may come from a read error, since a much larger clone is one base off. The chain uses TRBV11-3 and TRBJ2-1; tentatively, D is TRBD2 (5 bases). This CDR3 is 15 amino acids long. Germline V lookup: CDR1 SGHNT, CDR2 YENEEA. CDR3 residues: CATKTGTSGYNERFF. The CDR3 DNA reads as TGTGCCACCAAAACCGGTACAAGCGGTTACAATGAGCGGTTCTTC.

The chain couples TRBV7-9 to TRBJ1-1; 8 bases map to TRBD1. CDR1 and CDR2 from the germline V gene are SEHNR and FQNEAQ (reference sequence). The CDR3 spans 13 residues. Trimming cost V 11 bases and J 3 bases; bases outside gene matches: 8. For the CDR3, the DNA is TGTGCCGGCGTATCACAGGGGGACACTGAAGCTTTCTTT. It codes for CAGVSQGDTEAFF.

This clonotype was seen repeatedly, ten times or more. As DNA, the CDR3 is TGTGCCAGCAGTCCCACAGGGGGGTCGCCCCAGCATTTT. This translates into CASSPTGGSPQHF. The rearrangement uses TRBV28 and TRBJ1-5, with TRBD1 matching over 8 bases. Trimming cost V 5 bases and J 9 bases; bases outside gene matches: 6. This CDR3 spans 13 amino acids. Germline CDR1 and CDR2: MDHEN and SYDVKM.

This chain links TRBV25-1 with TRBJ1-2, with 9 nucleotides matching TRBD1. Unmatched junction bases numbered 3, after V lost 1 base and J lost 6 bases. The CDR3 is 14 residues long. Per germline, CDR1 MGHDK and CDR2 SYGVNS. Here the CDR3 DNA reads TGTGCCAGCAGTGAATCGGGACAGGGCCATGGCTACACCTTC. Its protein is CASSESGQGHGYTF.